The clone carrying this TCR beta chain was seen a handful of times. What it binds is unknown. The CDR3 has 15 amino acids. The ends were cut back, 6 bases at V and 15 bases at J, with 27 bases in the middle. 5'RACE primed from the constant segment yielded TCR alpha and TCR beta cDNA libraries bearing sample barcodes and UMIs. Using its own MiXCR run on the 5' RACE reads, TCRdb lists one record per CDR3 protein. The sample lists some 150,000 distinct CDR3 sequences, 11% to 15% seen once, with roughly 28% in the top ten. The sample belongs to a study of T-cell memory formation after mild COVID-19. Study outcomes and limitations: The CD4+ clones that contracted clustered mainly within CM and EM, and the CD8+ clones concentrated in EMRA. The study found balanced CD4/CD8 in clones contracting day 15 to 85 and a CD4+ lean in later expanders.

The chain joins TRBV12-3 or TRBV12-4 to TRBJ2-1; D is possibly TRBD2 (5 bases). The receptor was isolated from an adult woman who had mild COVID-19 (a few samples of this study predate the infection). Cell type and time point are not known. Sequencing input: PBMCs or a T cell subset sorted from them (not recorded which). The CDR3 coding sequence is TGTGCCAGCAGCCCTCTCAGCCGGGGTATCAGTCCATTGTTCTTC. It specifies CASSPLSRGISPLFF.